The clone carrying this T cell receptor beta chain was seen repeatedly, ten times or more. Its antigen is undetermined. After constant-region reverse-primer amplification, full-length variable regions underwent semi-nested PCR with Nested Universal Primer A. TCRdb re-analysed the 5' RACE reads in MiXCR, keeping a single row per CDR3 protein. Of under 65,000 distinct CDR3 sequences listed, around a quarter are singletons. Overall study results and limits: Tumor Treg TCRs overlapped most with tumor naive CD4+ cells.

Per germline, CDR1 MNHEY and CDR2 SVGAGI. The length of the CDR3 is 14 residues. V lost 6 bases, J lost 3 bases, and 14 bases lay in between. The specimen was tumor-infiltrating memory CD4+ T cells sorted from the breast tumor. As to subset: memory CD4+ T cells, CD4+CD45RO+CD25-. The TCR was taken from a female donor with breast cancer. This rearrangement joins TRBV6-5 to TRBJ1-1, with a weak D call TRBD1 (5 bases). CDR3 bases: TGTGCCAGCAGGGCCCGACAGCCCCACACTGAAGCTTTCTTT. Translation gives CASRARQPHTEAFF.